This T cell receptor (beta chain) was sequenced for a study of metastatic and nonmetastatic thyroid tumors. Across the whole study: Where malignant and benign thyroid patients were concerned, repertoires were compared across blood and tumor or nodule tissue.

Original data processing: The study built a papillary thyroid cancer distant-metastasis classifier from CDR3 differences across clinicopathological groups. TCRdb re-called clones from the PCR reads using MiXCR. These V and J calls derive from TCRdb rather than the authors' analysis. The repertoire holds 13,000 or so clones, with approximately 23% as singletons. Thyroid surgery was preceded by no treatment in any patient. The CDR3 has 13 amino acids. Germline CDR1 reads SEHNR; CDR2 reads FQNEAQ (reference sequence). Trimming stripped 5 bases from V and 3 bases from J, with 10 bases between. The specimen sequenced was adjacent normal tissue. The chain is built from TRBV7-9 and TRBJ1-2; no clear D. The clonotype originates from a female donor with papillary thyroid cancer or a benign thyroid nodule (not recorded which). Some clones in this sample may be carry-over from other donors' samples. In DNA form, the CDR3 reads TGTGCCAGCAGCGCCCTAGTAGACTATGGCTACACCTTC. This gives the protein CASSALVDYGYTF.